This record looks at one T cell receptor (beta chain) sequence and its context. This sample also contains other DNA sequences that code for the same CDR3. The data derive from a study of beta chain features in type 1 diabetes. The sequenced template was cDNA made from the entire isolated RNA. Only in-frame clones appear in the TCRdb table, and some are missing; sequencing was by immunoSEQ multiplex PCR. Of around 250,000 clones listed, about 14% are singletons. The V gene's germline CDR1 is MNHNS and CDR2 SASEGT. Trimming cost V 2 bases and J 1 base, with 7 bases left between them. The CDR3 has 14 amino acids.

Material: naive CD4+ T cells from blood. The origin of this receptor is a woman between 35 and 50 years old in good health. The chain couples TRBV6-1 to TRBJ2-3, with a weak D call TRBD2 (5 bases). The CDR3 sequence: CASSEKGGTDTQYF. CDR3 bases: TGTGCCAGCAGTGAAAAGGGAGGCACAGATACGCAGTATTTT.